This TCR beta chain was sequenced for a study of T cells in Graves' hyperthyroidism and ophthalmopathy. At the level of the study: Peripheral blood was acquired at first diagnosis, ahead of any therapy whatsoever.

Amplified TCR beta CDR3 regions came from RNA transcripts. When the TCR CDR3 underwent first-round RT-PCR, the HTBI primer set was used. A single record per CDR3 protein comes from TCRdb applying MiXCR to the multiplex PCR reads. The data show some 400,000 distinct CDR3 sequences, about a fifth seen once. CDR3 size: 11 residues. V lost 4 bases and J lost 2, with 3 bases in between. This clonotype has at least ten counts. Its antigen remains unknown. Clinical symptoms, serum thyroxine and TRAb, thyroid ultrasound and orbital computed tomography were used for the diagnoses. Overall study results and limits: Blood also showed most of the thyroid clonotypes that were expanded above 0.001.

The sample was blood. The chain links TRBV12-3 or TRBV12-4 to TRBJ2-7, with unresolved D. The clonotype originates from a young woman with Graves' hyperthyroidism. The CDR3 loop is CASSSPYEQYF. CDR3 nucleotides: TGTGCCAGCAGTTCCCCCTACGAGCAGTACTTC.